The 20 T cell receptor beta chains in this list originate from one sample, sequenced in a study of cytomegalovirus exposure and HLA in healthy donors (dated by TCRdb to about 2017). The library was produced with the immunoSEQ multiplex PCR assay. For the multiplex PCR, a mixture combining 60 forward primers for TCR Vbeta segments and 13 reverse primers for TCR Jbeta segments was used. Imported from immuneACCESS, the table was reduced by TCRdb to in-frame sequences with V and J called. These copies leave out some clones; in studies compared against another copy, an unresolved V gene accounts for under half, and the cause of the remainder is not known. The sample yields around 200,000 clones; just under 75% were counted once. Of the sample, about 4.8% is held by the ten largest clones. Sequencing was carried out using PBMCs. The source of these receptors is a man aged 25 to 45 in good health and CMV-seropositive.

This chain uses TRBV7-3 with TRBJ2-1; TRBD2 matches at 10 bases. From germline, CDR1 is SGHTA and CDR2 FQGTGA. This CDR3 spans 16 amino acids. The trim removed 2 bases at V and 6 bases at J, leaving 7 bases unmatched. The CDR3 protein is CASSLRASGGLNEQFF. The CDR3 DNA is TGTGCCAGCAGCTTACGGGCTAGCGGGGGACTCAATGAGCAGTTCTTC.

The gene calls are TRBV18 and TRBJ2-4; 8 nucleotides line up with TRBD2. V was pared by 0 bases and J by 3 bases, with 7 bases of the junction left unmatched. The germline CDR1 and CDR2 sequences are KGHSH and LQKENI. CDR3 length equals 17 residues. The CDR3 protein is CASSPPSLAGFKNIQYF. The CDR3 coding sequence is TGTGCCAGCTCACCACCAAGTCTAGCGGGTTTCAAAAACATTCAGTACTTC.

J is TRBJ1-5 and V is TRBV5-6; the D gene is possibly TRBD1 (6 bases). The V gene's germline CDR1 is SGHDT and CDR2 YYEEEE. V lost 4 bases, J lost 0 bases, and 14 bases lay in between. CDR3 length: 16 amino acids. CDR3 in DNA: TGTGCCAGCAGCAAACAGGGCTCATATAGCAATCAGCCCCAGCATTTT. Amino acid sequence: CASSKQGSYSNQPQHF.

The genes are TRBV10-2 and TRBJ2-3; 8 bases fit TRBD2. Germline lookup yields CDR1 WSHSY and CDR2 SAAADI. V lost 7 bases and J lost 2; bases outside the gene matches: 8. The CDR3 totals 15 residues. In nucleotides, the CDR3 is TGCGCCAGCAAACTCACTAGCGGATACACAGATACGCAGTATTTT. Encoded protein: CASKLTSGYTDTQYF.

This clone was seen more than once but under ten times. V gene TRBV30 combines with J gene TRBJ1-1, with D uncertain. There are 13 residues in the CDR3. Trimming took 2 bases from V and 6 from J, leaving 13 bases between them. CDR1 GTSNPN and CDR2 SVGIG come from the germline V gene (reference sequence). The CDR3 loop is CAWSPGPGAEAFF. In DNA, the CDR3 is TGTGCCTGGAGTCCTGGGCCCGGGGCTGAAGCTTTCTTT.

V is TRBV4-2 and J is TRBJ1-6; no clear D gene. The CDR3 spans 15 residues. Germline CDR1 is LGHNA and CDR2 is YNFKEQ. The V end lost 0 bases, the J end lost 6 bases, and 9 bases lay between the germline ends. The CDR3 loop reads CASSQDYSFNSPLHF. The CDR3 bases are TGTGCCAGCAGCCAAGATTACAGCTTTAATTCACCCCTCCACTTT.

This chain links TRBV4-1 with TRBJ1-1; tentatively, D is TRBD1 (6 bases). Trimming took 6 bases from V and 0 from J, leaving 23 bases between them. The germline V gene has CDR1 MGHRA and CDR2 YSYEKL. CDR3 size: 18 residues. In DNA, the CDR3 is TGCGCCAGCAGACCGCGGATAAACCGGGACATAATGAACACTGAAGCTTTCTTT. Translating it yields CASRPRINRDIMNTEAFF.

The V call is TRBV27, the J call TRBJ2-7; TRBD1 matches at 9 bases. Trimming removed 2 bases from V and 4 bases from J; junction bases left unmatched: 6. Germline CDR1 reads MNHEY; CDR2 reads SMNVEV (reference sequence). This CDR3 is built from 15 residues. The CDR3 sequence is CASSLGDRVGYEQYF. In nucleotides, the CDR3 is TGTGCCAGCAGTTTAGGGGACAGGGTAGGTTACGAGCAGTACTTC.

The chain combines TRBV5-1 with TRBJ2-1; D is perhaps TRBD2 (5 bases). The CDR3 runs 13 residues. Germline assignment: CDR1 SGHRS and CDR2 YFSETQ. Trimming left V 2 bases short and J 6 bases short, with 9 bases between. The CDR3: CASSFGGRNEQFF. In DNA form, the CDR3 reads TGCGCCAGCAGCTTTGGCGGGCGCAATGAGCAGTTCTTC.

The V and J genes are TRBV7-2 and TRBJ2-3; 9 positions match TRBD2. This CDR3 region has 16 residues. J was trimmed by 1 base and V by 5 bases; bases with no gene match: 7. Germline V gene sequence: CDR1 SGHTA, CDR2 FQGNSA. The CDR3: CASSAHRTSGTDTQYF. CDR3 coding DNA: TGTGCCAGCAGCGCCCACCGGACTAGCGGCACAGATACGCAGTATTTT.

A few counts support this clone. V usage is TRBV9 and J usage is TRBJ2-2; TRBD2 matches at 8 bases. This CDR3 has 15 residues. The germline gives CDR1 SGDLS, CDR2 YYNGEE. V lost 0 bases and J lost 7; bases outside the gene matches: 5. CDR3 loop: CASSVAGGPGGELFF. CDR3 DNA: TGTGCCAGCAGCGTAGCGGGGGGGCCGGGCGGGGAGCTGTTTTTT.

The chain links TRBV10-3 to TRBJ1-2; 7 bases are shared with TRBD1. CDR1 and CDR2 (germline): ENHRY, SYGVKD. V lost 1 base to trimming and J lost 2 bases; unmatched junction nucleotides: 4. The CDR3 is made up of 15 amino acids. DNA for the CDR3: TGTGCCATCAGTGAGTACAGGGGCCGAAACTATGGCTACACCTTC. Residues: CAISEYRGRNYGYTF.

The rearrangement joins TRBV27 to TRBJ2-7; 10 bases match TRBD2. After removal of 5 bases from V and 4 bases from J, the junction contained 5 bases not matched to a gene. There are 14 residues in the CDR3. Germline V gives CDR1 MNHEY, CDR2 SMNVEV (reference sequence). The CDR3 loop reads CASSRQREGYEQYF. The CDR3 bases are TGTGCCAGCAGTCGACAGCGGGAGGGTTACGAGCAGTACTTC.

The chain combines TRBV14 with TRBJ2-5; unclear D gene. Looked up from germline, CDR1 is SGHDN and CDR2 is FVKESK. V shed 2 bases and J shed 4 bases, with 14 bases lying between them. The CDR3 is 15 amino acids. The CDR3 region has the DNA TGTGCCAGCAGCCAAAAAGTTCCACCGGGAGAGACCCAGTACTTC. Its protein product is CASSQKVPPGETQYF.

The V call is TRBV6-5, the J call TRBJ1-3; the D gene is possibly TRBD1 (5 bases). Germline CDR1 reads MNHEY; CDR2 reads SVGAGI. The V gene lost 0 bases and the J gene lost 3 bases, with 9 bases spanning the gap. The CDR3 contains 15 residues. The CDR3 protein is CASSYSSGYGNTIYF. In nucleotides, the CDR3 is TGTGCCAGCAGTTACTCCTCAGGGTATGGAAACACCATATATTTT.

CDR3 in amino acids: CASSVVPGNQPQHF. In DNA, the CDR3 is TGTGCCAGCAGCGTAGTTCCCGGCAATCAGCCCCAGCATTTT. The chain has TRBV9 and TRBJ1-5; no clear D gene. Between the trimmed V and J ends, which lost 0 bases and 2 bases, there was a span of 6 bases. CDR1 SGDLS and CDR2 YYNGEE come from the germline V gene. This CDR3 is built from 14 residues.

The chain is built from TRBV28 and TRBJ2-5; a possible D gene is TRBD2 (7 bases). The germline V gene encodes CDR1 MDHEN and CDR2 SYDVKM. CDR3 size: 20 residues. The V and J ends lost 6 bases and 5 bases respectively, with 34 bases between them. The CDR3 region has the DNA TGTGCCAGCAGCCCCCCGCGGCAGGGGACCCGGGACTACCATCGGGAGACCCAGTACTTC. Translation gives CASSPPRQGTRDYHRETQYF. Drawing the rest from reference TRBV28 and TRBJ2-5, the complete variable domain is DVKVTQSSRYLVKRTGEKVFLECVQDMDHENMFWYRQDPGLGLRLIYFSYDVKMKEKGDIPEGYSVSREKKERFSLILESASTNQTSMYLCASSPPRQGTRDYHRETQYFGPGTRLLVL.

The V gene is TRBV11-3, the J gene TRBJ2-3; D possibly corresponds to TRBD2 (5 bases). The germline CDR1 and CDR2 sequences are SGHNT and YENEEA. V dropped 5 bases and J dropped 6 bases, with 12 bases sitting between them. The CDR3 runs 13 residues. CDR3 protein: CASSPRPGDTQYF. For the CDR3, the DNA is TGTGCCAGCAGCCCGCGTCCGGGGGATACGCAGTATTTT.

CDR3 region: CASRPRRAEQFF. The CDR3 DNA sequence: TGTGCCAGCAGACCCCGGAGGGCTGAGCAGTTCTTC. The chain employs TRBV2 and TRBJ2-1, with D maybe TRBD2 (6 bases). Trimming cost V 6 bases and J 9 bases, with 12 bases left between them. The length of the CDR3 is 12 residues. Germline CDR1 is SNHLY and CDR2 is FYNNEI.

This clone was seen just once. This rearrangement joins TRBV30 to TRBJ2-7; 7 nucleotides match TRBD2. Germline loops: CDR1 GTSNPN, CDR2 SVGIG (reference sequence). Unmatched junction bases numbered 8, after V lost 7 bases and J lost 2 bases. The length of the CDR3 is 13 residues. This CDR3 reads CAYRGAGTYEQYF. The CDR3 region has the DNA TGTGCCTATCGTGGAGCGGGGACCTACGAGCAGTACTTC.